This entry lists 5 T cell receptor beta chains sequenced from one sample in a study of blood T cell repertoires in COVID-19. The protocol was immunoSEQ multiplex PCR, while the TCRdb copy is restricted to in-frame clones and leaves out a portion. The sample lists roughly 440,000 clones; roughly 88% were seen once. The sample consisted of peripheral blood. These receptors were collected from a woman aged 50 to 65 with COVID-19, enrolled during active disease.

The chain couples TRBV7-9 to TRBJ1-2; perhaps TRBD1 as D (6 bases). The CDR3 covers 16 residues. V lost 5 bases to trimming and J lost 5 bases, with 21 bases between them. The germline gives CDR1 SEHNR, CDR2 FQNEAQ (reference sequence). CDR3 in DNA: TGTGCCAGCAGCCGTGACGCCCGGACAGTACATTATGGCTACACCTTC. Protein: CASSRDARTVHYGYTF.

The chain links TRBV4-2 to TRBJ2-2; D perhaps matches TRBD1 (7 bases). The germline gives CDR1 LGHNA, CDR2 YNFKEQ. Trimming pared 3 bases from V and 6 bases from J, leaving 17 bases between. The CDR3 loop spans 16 amino acids. The CDR3 sequence is CASSQGQTRGPGELFF. The DNA for the CDR3 is TGTGCCAGCAGCCAGGGACAGACCCGGGGGCCCGGGGAGCTGTTTTTT.

The V call is TRBV5-1, the J call TRBJ2-3; 7 bases line up with TRBD1. The V segment lost 4 bases and the J segment 2 bases; nucleotides outside the gene matches: 7. The CDR3 loop spans 15 amino acids. Germline V lookup: CDR1 SGHRS, CDR2 YFSETQ. The CDR3 spells CASSDGTAYTDTQYF. The CDR3, as DNA: TGCGCCAGCAGCGACGGGACAGCTTACACAGATACGCAGTATTTT. The full variable domain, rest sourced from reference TRBV5-1 and TRBJ2-3, is KAGVTQTPRYLIKTRGQQVTLSCSPISGHRSVSWYQQTPGQGLQFLFEYFSETQRNKGNFPGRFSGRQFSNSRSEMNVSTLELGDSALYLCASSDGTAYTDTQYFGPGTRLTVL.

The chain links TRBV6-6 to TRBJ2-7, with 11 positions matching TRBD1. In germline, CDR1 is MNHNY, CDR2 SVGAGI (reference sequence). The CDR3 has 15 residues. V gave up 7 bases and J gave up 2 bases; unmatched junction bases: 7. CDR3 nucleotide sequence: TGTGCCAGCACACCTGGACAGGGGGCGGCCTACGAGCAGTACTTC. It yields the protein CASTPGQGAAYEQYF.

The chain joins TRBV18 to TRBJ1-2; no definite D call. The germline gives CDR1 KGHSH, CDR2 LQKENI. This CDR3 is 19 amino acids long. Trimming pared 4 bases from V and 0 bases from J, leaving 24 bases between. The CDR3, as DNA: TGTGCCAGCTCACTGTTAACCGGTCCCGCACCACGAACTAACTATGGCTACACCTTC. Its translation: CASSLLTGPAPRTNYGYTF.